The source of this TCR beta chain is a study of brain T cells in children with intractable seizures. The sample holds one count of this clone. Antigen: not known. Some clones are missing from TCRdb's copy, which holds only in-frame ones; the method was immunoSEQ multiplex PCR. The sample comprises 50,000 to 75,000 clones, more than 95% of which are singletons, and 0.38% rests with the top ten. Trimming cost V 0 bases and J 9 bases, with 12 bases left between them. This CDR3 contains 14 residues. The germline V gene encodes CDR1 MNHEY and CDR2 SVGAGI. Sequencing was limited to surgery cases with top T cell transcript signatures in brain tissue. Patients received at least one anti-epileptic drug before surgery. Broader study findings: Viral specificity was inferred only from CDR3 similarity; HCMV serostatus was unknown.

The chain carries TRBV6-5 and TRBJ2-1; D is unresolved. The sample here was peripheral blood, taken at surgery. This TCR derives from a boy younger than two with focal cortical dysplasia and intractable seizures. This chain's CDR3 is CASSYSTWSGEQFF. As DNA, the CDR3 is TGTGCCAGCAGTTACTCGACGTGGTCTGGTGAGCAGTTCTTC.